These T cell receptor beta chains were read from a single sample in a study of T cell repertoires in cytomegalovirus infection. The antigens these receptors bind are not known. MiXCR was run by TCRdb on the reads, yielding one entry per CDR3 protein. The repertoire holds roughly 920,000 distinct CDR3 sequences, with about 33% as singletons. The sample was cultured CD8+ T cells from PBMCs, taken from culture after CMV antigen stimulation. These receptors originate from a human donor in good health (CMV status not recorded). Some clones in this sample may be carry-over from other donors' samples. CDR3s include the opening cysteine and the closing phenylalanine or tryptophan. A D gene is named only where the DNA matches it firmly. Clone size appears in some rows only: once, few, many, or a class for an expanded clone.

len	d_gene	j_gene	abundance	v_gene	CDR3nt	CDR3aa
15	TRBD1	TRBJ2-1	few	TRBV5-4	TGTGCCAGCAGACGCCCGGGACAGGGGTCACGGGAGCAGTTCTTC	CASRRPGQGSREQFF
16	TRBD1	TRBJ2-3	NA	TRBV20-1	TGCAGTGCTAGAGATCTGCAGGGGGCCTGGGCAGATACGCAGTATTTT	CSARDLQGAWADTQYF
15	NA	TRBJ2-5	NA	TRBV7-3	TGTGCCAGCAGCCCCTCACCGGGACTCCAGTATACCCAGTACTTC	CASSPSPGLQYTQYF
13	NA	TRBJ2-5	once	TRBV6-6	TGTGCCAGCAGTTCCCGGGACAAAGAGACCCAGTACTTC	CASSSRDKETQYF
15	TRBD1	TRBJ1-2	many	TRBV7-8	TGTGCCAGCAGCACCAGGGGGCTGGCTAACTATGGCTACACCTTC	CASSTRGLANYGYTF
15	TRBD1	TRBJ2-5	NA	TRBV7-9	TGTGCCAGCAGCTTAAGTACAGGGGGCACAGAGACCCAGTACTTC	CASSLSTGGTETQYF
16	NA	TRBJ1-2	few	TRBV9	TGTGCCAGCAGCGTAGAAGAGGGGGGAATATCCTATGGCTACACCTTC	CASSVEEGGISYGYTF
14	NA	TRBJ2-3	NA	TRBV3-1	TGTGCCAGCAGCCCCGCCGTCCGCACAGATACGCAGTATTTT	CASSPAVRTDTQYF
15	TRBD2	TRBJ2-5	few	TRBV25-1	TGTGCCAGCAGTGAATATGGGACTAGCGGGGAGACCCAGTACTTC	CASSEYGTSGETQYF
15	NA	TRBJ1-1	NA	TRBV6-6	TGTGCCAGCAGTTATGATGAGCCGTTCTACACTGAAGCTTTCTTT	CASSYDEPFYTEAFF
15	NA	TRBJ1-1	many	TRBV7-6	TGTGCCAGCAGCTTAGAAGGAGGAGCGAACACTGAAGCTTTCTTT	CASSLEGGANTEAFF
17	NA	TRBJ1-5	NA	TRBV19	TGTGCCAGTAGGCCCCCAGGGGTTTCAAATAGCAATCAGCCCCAGCATTTT	CASRPPGVSNSNQPQHF
14	TRBD2	TRBJ2-1	NA	TRBV12-3/TRBV12-4	TGTGCCAGCAGTCCCCTAGCGGGGGATGATGAGCAGTTCTTC	CASSPLAGDDEQFF
13	NA	TRBJ1-3	NA	TRBV10-3	TGTGCCATCAGAGGCAGCTCTGGAAACACCATATATTTT	CAIRGSSGNTIYF
15	NA	TRBJ2-1	many	TRBV7-8	TGTGCCAGCAGCCAGGGGGGGACTATCTACAATGAGCAGTTCTTC	CASSQGGTIYNEQFF
14	NA	TRBJ1-2	NA	TRBV7-6	TGTGCCAGCAGCTTTCCAGGGAATGTTAATGGCTACACCTTC	CASSFPGNVNGYTF
16	TRBD2	TRBJ2-7	NA	TRBV7-2	TGTGCCAGCAGCTTAGTGGTAGCGGGGGGCCCATACGAGCAGTACTTC	CASSLVVAGGPYEQYF
15	NA	TRBJ2-6	NA	TRBV7-6	TGTGTCAGCAGCTTAGGATCTTCGGGGGCCAACGTCCTGACTTTC	CVSSLGSSGANVLTF
13	NA	TRBJ2-1	few	TRBV6-6	TGTGCCAGCATCCCCCCTTCAGGCAATGAGCAGTTCTTC	CASIPPSGNEQFF
16	TRBD1	TRBJ1-2	many	TRBV7-9	TGTGCCACCTACGGGACAGAGGGGGATGTTGGCTATGGCTACACCTTC	CATYGTEGDVGYGYTF
15	NA	TRBJ2-2	NA	TRBV12-3/TRBV12-4	TGTGCCAGCAGTTTAGCACCGGGGTTCACCGGGGAGCTGTTTTTT	CASSLAPGFTGELFF
16	TRBD1	TRBJ1-5	many	TRBV7-4	TGTGCCAGCAGCTCACAGGACAGGGAAGGCAATCAGCCCCAGCATTTT	CASSSQDREGNQPQHF
16	NA	TRBJ2-3	many	TRBV7-2	TGTGCCAGCAGCTTCGGGGTAATCCTAGCCCCAGATACGCAGTATTTT	CASSFGVILAPDTQYF
17	NA	TRBJ2-5	few	TRBV15	TGTGCCACCAGCAGAGGGGCCCAAGGAAGGGATCAAGAGACCCAGTACTTC	CATSRGAQGRDQETQYF
17	TRBD2	TRBJ2-3	many	TRBV4-3	TGCGCCAGCAGCCAATCTATTCCACTAGCGGGGGATTATACGCAGTATTTT	CASSQSIPLAGDYTQYF
18	TRBD2	TRBJ2-1	NA	TRBV28	TGTGCCAGCAGCGGGACTAGCGGGGGGCTTAGCTCCTACAATGAGCAGTTCTTC	CASSGTSGGLSSYNEQFF
15	NA	TRBJ2-2	NA	TRBV19	TGTGCCAGTAGTCACTCCCCTCGAAACACCGGGGAGCTGTTTTTT	CASSHSPRNTGELFF
15	TRBD1	TRBJ2-3	few	TRBV9	TGTGCCAGCAGCCTCACAGGGGGCTTTAGGGATACGCAGTATTTT	CASSLTGGFRDTQYF
14	NA	TRBJ2-5	NA	TRBV14	TGTGCCAGCAGCCGGATCCGGACAGAAGAGACCCAGTACTTC	CASSRIRTEETQYF
15	NA	TRBJ1-3	NA	TRBV15	TGTGCCACCAGCACCAGACTCTCCGCTGGAAACACCATATATTTT	CATSTRLSAGNTIYF
14	NA	TRBJ2-5	few	TRBV12-3/TRBV12-4	TGTGCCAGCAGCCATTCTAGGGGCAGGGAGACCCAGTACTTC	CASSHSRGRETQYF
12	NA	TRBJ2-2	NA	TRBV19	TGTGCCACCGCCCCCGGGACCGGGGAGCTGTTTTTT	CATAPGTGELFF
15	TRBD2	TRBJ2-3	once	TRBV9	TGTGCCAGCAGCCTCAGCGGGGTTGGGAGAGATACGCAGTATTTT	CASSLSGVGRDTQYF
14	NA	TRBJ1-5	NA	TRBV2	TGTGCCAGCAGTGATGGGAGTGACAATCAGCCCCAGCATTTT	CASSDGSDNQPQHF
13	NA	TRBJ1-1	few	TRBV12-3/TRBV12-4	TGTGCCAGCAGTTTAGCGCCCAGTCCTGAAGCTTTCTTT	CASSLAPSPEAFF
14	TRBD1	TRBJ2-1	NA	TRBV25-1	TGTGCCGTAGGGACAGGGATCTCCTACAATGAGCAGTTCTTC	CAVGTGISYNEQFF
13	NA	TRBJ1-1	few	TRBV5-6	TGTGCCAGCAGCTTGGGTCTAGTCGCTGAAGCTTTCTTT	CASSLGLVAEAFF
19	TRBD2	TRBJ2-3	few	TRBV4-1	TGCGCCAGCAGCCAACAAGCCCCCTTAGCGGGGGGAATGACAGATACGCAGTATTTT	CASSQQAPLAGGMTDTQYF
15	TRBD2	TRBJ2-1	many	TRBV6-1	TGTGCCAGCAGTGAAAGCGCGGGGGGGCTATATGAGCAGTTCTTC	CASSESAGGLYEQFF
12	NA	TRBJ2-7	NA	TRBV6-2/TRBV6-3	TGTGCCAGCAGCCTAAACGCGGGGGAGCAGTACTTC	CASSLNAGEQYF
13	NA	TRBJ1-1	few	TRBV6-6	TGTGCCAGCACCTCTAGCTGGTTATACCAAGCTTTCTTT	CASTSSWLYQAFF
18	TRBD1	TRBJ2-6	many	TRBV7-2	TGTGCCAGCAGCTTATCGGGACAGGTTTTCTCTGGGGCCAACGTCCTGACTTTC	CASSLSGQVFSGANVLTF
15	NA	TRBJ1-5	few	TRBV6-5	TGTGCCAGCAGAATTAAATATCAGGGTTATCAGCCCCAGCATTTT	CASRIKYQGYQPQHF
16	NA	TRBJ1-2	few	TRBV10-3	TGTGCCATCAGTGAGTTTCGACAGGTCTTAAAAGGGGGCTACACCTTC	CAISEFRQVLKGGYTF
14	TRBD1	TRBJ1-1	NA	TRBV5-1	TGCGCCAGCAGCCATACGGGACAGGGGGATGAAGCTTTCTTT	CASSHTGQGDEAFF
16	NA	TRBJ2-2	NA	TRBV6-2/TRBV6-3	TGTGCCAGCTCCTACGGAGGGGCGGGTATGACCGGGGAGCTGTTTTTT	CASSYGGAGMTGELFF
16	NA	TRBJ1-6	NA	TRBV6-2/TRBV6-3	TGTGCCAGCAGTCCCCTTGCCCGAGGATCTAACTCACCCCTCCACTTT	CASSPLARGSNSPLHF
16	NA	TRBJ1-5	NA	TRBV27	TGTGCCAGCACTGCCGGACAGATGTATAGCAATCAGCCCCAGCATTTT	CASTAGQMYSNQPQHF
16	TRBD2	TRBJ2-7	NA	TRBV29-1	TGCAGCGTTGGGGGGACTAGCGGCCCTCACTACAATGAGCAGTACTTC	CSVGGTSGPHYNEQYF
16	NA	TRBJ1-1	NA	TRBV6-1	TGTGCCATTCCTTCTTGGGGGGCAGGCATGAACACTGAAGCTTTCTTT	CAIPSWGAGMNTEAFF
12	NA	TRBJ1-1	NA	TRBV4-1	TGCGCCAGCAGCCAAAGCGGACGGGAAGCTTTCTTT	CASSQSGREAFF
14	TRBD1	TRBJ2-1	few	TRBV19	TGTGCCAGTAGTATTGGACAGGGGGCACATGAGCAGTTCTTC	CASSIGQGAHEQFF
15	NA	TRBJ1-4	NA	TRBV5-1	TGCGCCAGCAGCTTGGAAGGCACCGAAGGAGAAAAACTGTTTTTT	CASSLEGTEGEKLFF
17	NA	TRBJ1-1	many	TRBV7-9	TGTGCCAGCAGCTTAGGGTGGCAGGGTGCATGGAACACTGAAGCTTTCTTT	CASSLGWQGAWNTEAFF
14	NA	TRBJ2-3	NA	TRBV6-5	TGTGCCAGCAGTTACGGGCAGGAAACAGATACGCAGTATTTT	CASSYGQETDTQYF
13	TRBD2	TRBJ2-3	NA	TRBV19	TGTGCCAGTAACCTAGCGGGGACAGATACGCAGTATTTT	CASNLAGTDTQYF
15	NA	TRBJ2-7	NA	TRBV6-2/TRBV6-3	TGTGCCAGCAGTCCCGTCGTTATACCCTCCTACGAGCAGTACTTC	CASSPVVIPSYEQYF
13	NA	TRBJ1-1	NA	TRBV7-2	TGTGCCAGCAGCTACGGGACACCCACTGAAGCTTTCTTT	CASSYGTPTEAFF
15	NA	TRBJ2-3	NA	TRBV12-3/TRBV12-4	TGTGCCAGCAGTGCGCCGGGACTGTACACAGATACGCAGTATTTT	CASSAPGLYTDTQYF